This T cell receptor beta chain came from a study of blood T cell repertoires in COVID-19. Profiled with immunoSEQ multiplex PCR; TCRdb holds only in-frame clones, not every one. The sample yields approximately 250,000 clones, about 93% seen once. The Seattle patients, enrolled during active infection, were followed longitudinally. Trimming took off 6 bases at V and 0 bases at J, with 14 bases between the two ends. The CDR3 is 15 residues long. Germline V CDR1 and CDR2: LNHDA, SQIVND (reference sequence). Material: peripheral blood. The TCR comes from a man aged 25 to 40 with COVID-19, enrolled during active disease. V is TRBV19 and J is TRBJ1-1; D perhaps matches TRBD1 (6 bases). CDR3 amino acids: CASRSQGGVNTEAFF. CDR3 nucleotides: TGTGCCAGTAGATCACAGGGAGGGGTGAACACTGAAGCTTTCTTT.